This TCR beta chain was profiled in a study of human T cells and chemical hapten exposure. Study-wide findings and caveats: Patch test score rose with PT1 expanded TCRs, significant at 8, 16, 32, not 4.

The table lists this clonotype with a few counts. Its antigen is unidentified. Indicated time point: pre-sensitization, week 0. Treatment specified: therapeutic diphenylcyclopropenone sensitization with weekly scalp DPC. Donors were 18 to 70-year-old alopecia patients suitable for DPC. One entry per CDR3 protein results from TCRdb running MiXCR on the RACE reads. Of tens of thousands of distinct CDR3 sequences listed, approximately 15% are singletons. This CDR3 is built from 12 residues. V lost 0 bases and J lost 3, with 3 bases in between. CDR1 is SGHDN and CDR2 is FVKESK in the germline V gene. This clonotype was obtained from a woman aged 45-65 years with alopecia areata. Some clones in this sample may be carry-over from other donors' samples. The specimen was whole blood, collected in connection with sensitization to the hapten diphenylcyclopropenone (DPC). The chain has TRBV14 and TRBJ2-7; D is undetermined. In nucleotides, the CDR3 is TGTGCCAGCAGCCAAGAATACTACGAGCAGTACTTC. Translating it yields CASSQEYYEQYF.